The 30 T cell receptor beta chains presented below share a single source sample, sequenced in a study of T-cell reconstitution after alpha-beta-depleted transplantation in children (TCRdb year 2016). Library generation was performed with PCR. Instrument on record: Illumina HiSeq 2500. TCR libraries were prepared with molecular barcoding, using unique molecular identifiers to normalize TCRbeta repertoire quantification. Using fastp at Q25 and MiXCR, TCRdb reprocessed the public reads and kept productive beta chains. Every entry covers one CDR3 protein and lists the most common genes and DNA from its rows. The sample table shows some 600,000 distinct CDR3 sequences, and 16% are seen once. Approximately 1% of the sample rests with the top ten. Material: PBMCs from the stem cell graft donor, obtained from the stem cell graft. The receptors come from a human donor who donated a stem cell graft to a child with acute myeloid leukemia.

About this clonotype itself: One end of the junction is discordant with germline, which a read error may explain. CDR3 in DNA: TGTGCCAGCAGTTTTGACCCTAACTATCGCTACACCTTC. This codes for CASSFDPNYRYTF. J is TRBJ1-2 and V is TRBV6-5; D is uncertain. Germline CDR1 is MNHEY and CDR2 is SVGAGI. This CDR3 has 13 amino acids.

This clonotype turned up a few times. The CDR3: CASSRQQGENNEQFF. CDR3 in DNA: TGTGCCAGCAGCAGGCAACAGGGGGAAAACAATGAGCAGTTCTTC. This chain links TRBV7-2 with TRBJ2-1; 8 bases match TRBD1. This CDR3 comprises 15 residues. Germline V CDR1 and CDR2: SGHTA, FQGNSA. After removal of 5 bases from V and 5 bases from J, the junction contained 8 bases not matched to a gene. The full variable domain, in which reference TRBV7-2 and TRBJ2-1 provide the parts outside the CDR3, is GAGVSQSPSNKVTEKGKDVELRCDPISGHTALYWYRQSLGQGLEFLIYFQGNSAPDKSGLPSDRFSAERTGGSVSTLTIQRTQQEDSAVYLCASSRQQGENNEQFFGPGTRLTVL.

The chain uses TRBV28 and TRBJ2-2, with 9 bases matching TRBD2. The CDR3 is 18 amino acids. The germline V gene has CDR1 MDHEN and CDR2 SYDVKM. V shed 5 bases, J shed 0 bases, and the junction held 10 bases outside the gene matches. The DNA of the CDR3 is TGTGCCAGCAGTCTGGGGGGGACTAGCAAAACGAACACCGGGGAGCTGTTTTTT. Protein: CASSLGGTSKTNTGELFF.

This clonotype occurred a few times. The CDR3 region is CASSRSDRGETQYF. The CDR3 bases are TGTGCCAGCAGCCGCTCAGACAGGGGTGAGACCCAGTACTTC. The chain is built from TRBV7-9 and TRBJ2-5; 8 bases line up with TRBD1. V lost 5 bases and J lost 5; bases outside the gene matches: 7. CDR1 and CDR2 from the germline V gene are SEHNR and FQNEAQ (reference sequence). The CDR3 loop spans 14 amino acids. The complete variable domain, with remaining parts taken from reference TRBV7-9 and TRBJ2-5, reads DTGVSQNPRHKITKRGQNVTFRCDPISEHNRLYWYRQTLGQGPEFLTYFQNEAQLEKSRLLSDRFSAERPKGSFSTLEIQRTEQGDSAMYLCASSRSDRGETQYFGPGTRLLVL.

This clonotype was found once. The chain uses TRBV20-1 and TRBJ2-7; D gene unclear. This CDR3 region has 13 residues. Germline V CDR1 and CDR2: DFQATT, SNEGSKA (reference sequence). V was clipped by 6 bases and J by 1 base, with 13 bases between them. CDR3 residues: CSAWILDSYEQYV. CDR3 nucleotides: TGCAGTGCATGGATACTGGATTCCTACGAGCAGTACGTC.

This clonotype has more than one count but fewer than ten. The J gene is TRBJ1-4, the V gene TRBV5-1, with 7 bases matching TRBD1. This CDR3 comprises 14 residues. V lost 4 bases and J lost 4; bases outside the gene matches: 4. Germline CDR1 reads SGHRS; CDR2 reads YFSETQ. CDR3 region: CASSLRDSNEKLFF. CDR3 DNA sequence: TGCGCCAGCAGCCTCCGGGACAGTAATGAAAAACTGTTTTTT. Complete variable domain (other parts from reference TRBV5-1 and TRBJ1-4): KAGVTQTPRYLIKTRGQQVTLSCSPISGHRSVSWYQQTPGQGLQFLFEYFSETQRNKGNFPGRFSGRQFSNSRSEMNVSTLELGDSALYLCASSLRDSNEKLFFGSGTQLSVL.

V gene TRBV7-9 combines with J gene TRBJ2-1; TRBD1 might be the D (6 bases). V was trimmed by 8 bases and J by 1 base, leaving 12 bases between them. Germline CDR1 and CDR2: SEHNR and FQNEAQ (reference sequence). The CDR3 is made up of 14 amino acids. The CDR3 DNA follows: TGTGCCAGCCTAGGACAGCTTTCCTACAATGAGCAGTTCTTC. Amino acids: CASLGQLSYNEQFF.

This clonotype was counted ten times or more. The chain recombines TRBV20-1 with TRBJ1-5; TRBD1 matches at 8 bases. This CDR3 region has 14 residues. Germline V lookup: CDR1 DFQATT, CDR2 SNEGSKA (reference sequence). Losses at the gene ends were 2 bases for V and 5 bases for J; bases not matched to a gene: 5. The CDR3 reads CSARPTGGDQPQHF. The CDR3 coding sequence is TGCAGTGCTAGACCCACAGGGGGTGATCAGCCCCAGCATTTT.

The V and J genes are TRBV7-2 and TRBJ1-5, with TRBD1 as a possible D gene (5 bases). Germline assignment: CDR1 SGHTA and CDR2 FQGNSA. The CDR3 spans 15 residues. V was trimmed by 6 bases and J by 2 bases, leaving 14 bases between them. This CDR3 is CASRPGTWGNQPQHF. Written as DNA, the CDR3 is TGTGCCAGCAGGCCCGGGACTTGGGGCAATCAGCCCCAGCATTTT.

This clonotype came up many times. V and J are TRBV5-5 and TRBJ1-1, with TRBD1 matching 9 bases. Germline trimming cut 2 bases from V and 4 bases from J; bases unmatched to any gene: 3. In germline, CDR1 is SGHKS, CDR2 YYEKEE (reference sequence). This CDR3 is 14 amino acids long. The DNA of the CDR3 is TGTGCCAGCAGCTTACAGGGGGCTGGCACTGAAGCTTTCTTT. The encoded protein is CASSLQGAGTEAFF.

This clonotype was detected many times. This chain connects TRBV20-1 to TRBJ2-5; the D call may be TRBD1 or TRBD2 (5 bases each). Germline V lookup: CDR1 DFQATT, CDR2 SNEGSKA (reference sequence). The CDR3 loop spans 14 amino acids. V dropped 3 bases and J dropped 2 bases, with 13 bases sitting between them. CDR3 bases: TGCAGTGCTAGGCCCGGGACGAATCAAGAGACCCAGTACTTC. Its protein product is CSARPGTNQETQYF.

This clonotype was detected many times. The chain uses TRBV12-3 or TRBV12-4 and TRBJ1-2; weak D call: TRBD1 (5 bases). Trimming removed 8 bases at V and 6 bases at J, with 16 bases between. The CDR3 is 13 amino acids. The CDR3 loop reads CASLAGTLNGYTF. In DNA, the CDR3 is TGTGCCAGCCTTGCGGGGACGCTTAATGGCTACACCTTC.

Only a few counts were recorded for this clonotype. The V gene is TRBV29-1, the J gene TRBJ2-2; 9 bases fit TRBD2. Trimming at V came to 4 bases and at J to 1 base, leaving 1 base not matched to a gene. The length of the CDR3 is 14 residues. Germline V gene data show CDR1 as SQVTM and CDR2 as ANQGSEA. The DNA of the CDR3 is TGCAGCGTTGCTAGCGGGGTGAACACCGGGGAGCTGTTTTTT. This gives the protein CSVASGVNTGELFF.

This chain links TRBV7-2 with TRBJ1-5; TRBD1 aligns across 7 bases. Germline trimming cut 0 bases from V and 5 bases from J; bases unmatched to any gene: 4. Germline V lookup: CDR1 SGHTA, CDR2 FQGNSA. The CDR3 sequence is 15 residues long. The DNA of the CDR3 is TGTGCCAGCAGCTTAGCAGGGACAGAATATCAGCCCCAGCATTTT. It encodes CASSLAGTEYQPQHF.

This clonotype was seen only a few times. The chain joins TRBV4-1 to TRBJ1-5; D not resolved. CDR3 size: 17 residues. Germline assignment: CDR1 MGHRA and CDR2 YSYEKL. V lost 4 bases, J lost 0 bases, and 16 bases lay in between. CDR3 nucleotide sequence: TGCGCCAGCAGCCCCGAATTACCGGGATCTAGCAATCAGCCCCAGCATTTT. This codes for CASSPELPGSSNQPQHF.

This clonotype was seen ten or more times. The CDR3 spells CSALRVNYGYTF. The CDR3 nucleotides read TGCAGTGCCTTACGGGTAAACTATGGCTACACCTTC. The chain combines TRBV20-1 with TRBJ1-2; no clear D gene. V lost 6 bases, J lost 2 bases, and 10 bases lay in between. This CDR3 region has 12 residues. Per the germline V gene, CDR1 is DFQATT and CDR2 is SNEGSKA (reference sequence).

Many counts were recorded for this clonotype. This chain connects TRBV29-1 to TRBJ1-1; D perhaps matches TRBD1 (6 bases). V lost 6 bases to trimming and J lost 5 bases, with 16 bases between them. The CDR3 totals 13 residues. Germline-derived CDR1 and CDR2 are SQVTM and ANQGSEA. In nucleotides, the CDR3 is TGCAGCGTCCGTCCGACAGGAGGAACTGAAGCTTTCTTT. This sequence encodes CSVRPTGGTEAFF.

This clonotype was observed many times. J is TRBJ2-3 and V is TRBV6-6; 8 nucleotides line up with TRBD2. Losses at the gene ends were 2 bases for V and 9 bases for J; bases not matched to a gene: 4. Looked up from germline, CDR1 is MNHNY and CDR2 is SVGAGI (reference sequence). The CDR3 runs to 13 residues. CDR3 bases: TGTGCCAGCAGTTACGGCGGGGGGAAAACGCAGTATTTT. It translates to CASSYGGGKTQYF.

Note on this clonotype: A single base separates this from a much larger clone, so it may be a read error. The rearrangement links TRBV5-1 to TRBJ2-3; weak D call: TRBD1 (6 bases). The CDR3 sequence is 13 residues long. The germline V gene has CDR1 SGHRS and CDR2 YFSETQ. The V gene lost 5 bases and the J gene lost 2 bases, with 9 bases spanning the gap. The CDR3 loop is CASSWDNTDTQYF. The CDR3 DNA reads as TGCGCCAGCAGTTGGGACAACACAGATACGCAGTATTTT.

This rearrangement joins TRBV11-2 to TRBJ2-1, with D unresolved. CDR1 and CDR2 (germline): SGHAT, FQNNGV. V was cut by 4 bases and J by 8 bases, with 9 bases left in between. The CDR3 has 12 residues. In DNA, the CDR3 is TGTGCCAGCAGCTCCTTCTTCGATGAGCAGTTCTTC. Translation gives CASSSFFDEQFF.

The chain joins TRBV20-1 to TRBJ2-2; D is unclear. The germline V and J ends were trimmed by 0 bases and 7 bases, with 3 bases remaining between them. Germline CDR1 DFQATT, CDR2 SNEGSKA (reference sequence). This CDR3 comprises 11 residues. The CDR3 sequence is CSARDLGELFF. CDR3 DNA: TGCAGTGCTAGAGACCTCGGGGAGCTGTTTTTT.

Comments on this clonotype: Mismatch with germline at one junction end may stem from a read error. V gene TRBV20-1 combines with J gene TRBJ2-5; possible D gene TRBD1, 5 bases. Germline CDR1 DFQATT, CDR2 SNEGSKA (reference sequence). This CDR3 spans 19 amino acids. Here the CDR3 DNA reads TGCTGTGCTAGAGATTTGACCCCCCTGGCAGGGTCTTTTCTAGAGACCCAGTACTTC. This sequence encodes CCARDLTPLAGSFLETQYF.

This clonotype was seen at least ten times. The chain combines TRBV29-1 with TRBJ2-1; TRBD1 aligns across 9 bases. Trimming at V came to 7 bases and at J to 7 bases, leaving 5 bases not matched to a gene. This CDR3 contains 12 residues. The germline gives CDR1 SQVTM, CDR2 ANQGSEA. The CDR3 loop reads CSGGQGRNEQFF. The CDR3 DNA reads as TGCAGCGGGGGACAGGGAAGAAATGAGCAGTTCTTC.

The genes are TRBV4-1 and TRBJ2-5, with TRBD2 identical over 11 bases. Germline CDR1 reads MGHRA; CDR2 reads YSYEKL. V lost 3 bases and J lost 4; bases outside the gene matches: 4. The CDR3 contains 15 residues. DNA for the CDR3: TGCGCCAGCAGCCAGGGAACTAGCGGGGGAGAGACCCAGTACTTC. This encodes CASSQGTSGGETQYF.

This clonotype was counted at least ten times. V gene TRBV5-1 combines with J gene TRBJ2-1; 12 positions match TRBD1. This CDR3 comprises 19 residues. The germline gives CDR1 SGHRS, CDR2 YFSETQ. The ends lost 0 bases at V and 1 base at J; junction bases unmatched: 8. The CDR3 DNA follows: TGCGCCAGCAGCTTGGAGGGACAGGGGGCGACTTGGTCCTACAATGAGCAGTTCTTC. This codes for CASSLEGQGATWSYNEQFF.

This clonotype was seen ten or more times. V and J are TRBV20-1 and TRBJ2-1; TRBD2 agrees at 7 bases. Trimming cost V 0 bases and J 9 bases; bases outside gene matches: 11. CDR3 length: 15 residues. The germline gives CDR1 DFQATT, CDR2 SNEGSKA (reference sequence). CDR3 DNA: TGCAGTGCTAGAGATCTGGACTCCGGCGGGAGTGAGCAGTTCTTC. Translating gives CSARDLDSGGSEQFF.

This clonotype was picked up a small number of times. The CDR3 DNA follows: TGTGCCAGCAGGAGGACTGTTGCGGCGAACACCGGGGAGCTGTTTTTT. This translates into CASRRTVAANTGELFF. The chain employs TRBV5-5 and TRBJ2-2, with D possibly being TRBD2 (5 bases). Germline assignment: CDR1 SGHKS and CDR2 YYEKEE (reference sequence). The ends were cut back, 5 bases at V and 0 bases at J, with 14 bases in the middle. This CDR3 is 16 amino acids long.

This clonotype was seen at least ten times. The chain carries TRBV12-3 or TRBV12-4 and TRBJ2-7, with D tentatively TRBD1 (6 bases). The CDR3 totals 13 residues. V lost 6 bases to trimming and J lost 4 bases, with 13 bases between them. This CDR3 is CASSKRTAYEQYF. CDR3 nucleotide sequence: TGTGCCAGCAGCAAAAGGACAGCGTACGAGCAGTACTTC.

The table lists this clonotype with a few counts. This chain uses TRBV7-2 with TRBJ1-2, with TRBD1 identical over 8 bases. Germline V CDR1 and CDR2: SGHTA, FQGNSA. CDR3 size: 14 residues. The V gene end was trimmed by 0 bases and the J gene end by 8 bases; junction bases not matched to a gene: 5. CDR3 nucleotide sequence: TGTGCCAGCAGCTTAGCGACAGGGGTAGAAGGCTACACCTTC. Its protein product is CASSLATGVEGYTF.

This clonotype was counted between two and nine times. V gene TRBV29-1 combines with J gene TRBJ2-7, with D possibly TRBD1 on 5 matching bases. CDR3 length: 14 amino acids. Germline V gives CDR1 SQVTM, CDR2 ANQGSEA. Between the trimmed V and J ends, which lost 4 bases and 2 bases, there was a span of 15 bases. As DNA, the CDR3 is TGCAGCGTTGCATTCGGACAAGTGGCCTACGAGCAGTACTTC. Its protein product is CSVAFGQVAYEQYF.